The 27 T cell receptor beta chains in this list originate from one sample, sequenced in a study of shared clonotypes between healthy human individuals. The protocol was immunoSEQ multiplex PCR, while the TCRdb copy is restricted to in-frame clones and leaves out a portion. The sample has more than 2 million clones; just under 95% are singletons. CD45RO negativity and positive selection for CCR7 defined naive CD8 cells, a population that excluded terminally differentiated effector memory CD45RA+ cells. The specimen sequenced was naive CD8+ T cells from PBMCs. The source of these receptors is a man aged 18 to 30 in good health. Some clones in this sample may be carry-over from other donors' samples.

The gene calls are TRBV7-2 and TRBJ2-2, with D tentatively TRBD2 (5 bases). The CDR3 runs to 15 residues. Per germline, CDR1 SGHTA and CDR2 FQGNSA. The V end was cut by 1 base, the J end by 4 bases, with 10 bases between. This CDR3 is CASSLVFGGTGELFF. The DNA of the CDR3 is TGTGCCAGCAGCTTAGTTTTTGGAGGCACCGGGGAGCTGTTTTTT.

The V call is TRBV9, the J call TRBJ2-7; the match to TRBD2 covers 10 bases. CDR1 SGDLS and CDR2 YYNGEE come from the germline V gene. The J segment lost 5 bases and the V segment lost 4 bases, leaving 9 bases of the junction unmatched. This CDR3 is 15 amino acids long. The CDR3 DNA reads as TGTGCCAGCAGCCAAAGCGGGAGGGCCCCCCACGAGCAGTACTTC. This codes for CASSQSGRAPHEQYF.

The V call is TRBV9, the J call TRBJ1-1; D gene ambiguous. The CDR3 has 16 residues. V lost 1 base, J lost 3 bases, and 16 bases lay in between. CDR1 SGDLS and CDR2 YYNGEE come from the germline V gene. Written as DNA, the CDR3 is TGTGCCAGCAGCGTATCCCCCTGGCTAACGGACACTGAAGCTTTCTTT. Translation gives CASSVSPWLTDTEAFF.

The chain joins TRBV11-2 to TRBJ2-7; D ambiguous. CDR3 length equals 14 residues. Trimming pared 8 bases from V and 1 base from J, leaving 15 bases between. Per germline, CDR1 SGHAT and CDR2 FQNNGV. This CDR3 is CASQLLGKSYEQYF. The CDR3 DNA sequence: TGTGCCAGCCAACTCTTGGGGAAGTCCTACGAGCAGTACTTC.

The chain couples TRBV7-9 to TRBJ2-7, with D hard to call. V shed 2 bases and J shed 7 bases, with 9 bases lying between them. Per germline, CDR1 SEHNR and CDR2 FQNEAQ (reference sequence). This CDR3 comprises 12 residues. The CDR3 loop reads CASSLSWREQYF. The CDR3, as DNA: TGTGCCAGCAGCTTAAGTTGGCGGGAGCAGTACTTC.

V is TRBV6-4 and J is TRBJ2-7; 9 bases map to TRBD2. This CDR3 region has 15 residues. Losses at the gene ends were 6 bases for V and 2 bases for J; bases not matched to a gene: 8. In germline, CDR1 is MRHNA, CDR2 SNTAGT. This chain's CDR3 is CASSLLAGPAYEQYF. As DNA, the CDR3 is TGTGCCAGCAGCCTCCTAGCGGGACCGGCCTACGAGCAGTACTTC.

The chain combines TRBV15 with TRBJ2-2; D not certain. Germline loops: CDR1 LNHNV, CDR2 YYDKDF (reference sequence). This CDR3 has 15 amino acids. Trimming left V 3 bases short and J 4 bases short, with 12 bases between. The CDR3 sequence: CATSRLLGSTGELFF. Here the CDR3 DNA reads TGTGCCACCAGCAGGCTTTTGGGTTCCACCGGGGAGCTGTTTTTT.

The chain uses TRBV7-9 and TRBJ2-1; TRBD2 matches at 9 bases. The germline V gene encodes CDR1 SEHNR and CDR2 FQNEAQ (reference sequence). Trimming took 8 bases from V and 2 from J; bases not matched to a gene: 10. The CDR3 is 16 amino acids. The CDR3 here is CASAQGGRAAYNEQFF. In DNA form, the CDR3 reads TGTGCCAGCGCCCAAGGCGGGAGGGCTGCCTACAATGAGCAGTTCTTC.

The V gene is TRBV6-1, the J gene TRBJ2-7, with a tentative D call TRBD2 (5 bases). The V end was cut by 3 bases, the J end by 3 bases, with 21 bases between. CDR3 length equals 17 residues. Germline CDR1 reads MNHNS; CDR2 reads SASEGT. CDR3 bases: TGTGCCAGCAGTGACCCCGACACTCCGGGGTGGCGCTACGAGCAGTACTTC. Protein product: CASSDPDTPGWRYEQYF.

The chain recombines TRBV11-2 with TRBJ2-7, with a possible D match to TRBD2 (5 bases). Trimming took off 0 bases at V and 2 bases at J, with 14 bases between the two ends. CDR3 length equals 16 residues. The germline V gene has CDR1 SGHAT and CDR2 FQNNGV. The chain's CDR3 is CASSLEPAGPTYEQYF. The DNA for the CDR3 is TGTGCCAGCAGCTTAGAGCCGGCGGGTCCAACCTACGAGCAGTACTTC.

The chain recombines TRBV27 with TRBJ2-1, with D maybe TRBD2 (5 bases). Germline CDR1 is MNHEY and CDR2 is SMNVEV (reference sequence). V was clipped by 2 bases and J by 4 bases, with 12 bases between them. The CDR3 loop spans 15 amino acids. DNA for the CDR3: TGTGCCAGCAGTTTAGGGAGCGGAGTTTACAATGAGCAGTTCTTC. Amino acids: CASSLGSGVYNEQFF.

This clone was seen a single time. The chain is built from TRBV13 and TRBJ2-3; TRBD2 agrees at 10 bases. CDR3 length equals 17 residues. The V and J ends lost 0 bases and 4 bases, in that order; junction bases with no gene match: 7. Germline V CDR1 and CDR2: PRHDT, FYEKMQ (reference sequence). The CDR3 DNA reads TGTGCCAGCAGCTTAGGTGGGCTAGCGGGAGTTGCAGATACGCAGTATTTT. Amino acid sequence: CASSLGGLAGVADTQYF.

The chain carries TRBV11-2 and TRBJ2-1, with 9 nucleotides matching TRBD2. This CDR3 is built from 18 residues. V lost 5 bases to trimming and J lost 7 bases; unmatched junction nucleotides: 18. Germline values: CDR1 SGHAT, CDR2 FQNNGV. CDR3: CASSPEGAGTSLWNEQFF. For the CDR3, the DNA is TGTGCCAGCAGCCCGGAGGGGGCCGGGACTAGCCTCTGGAATGAGCAGTTCTTC.

This chain connects TRBV10-3 to TRBJ1-2, with TRBD1 as a possible D gene (6 bases). This CDR3 contains 16 residues. Looked up from germline, CDR1 is ENHRY and CDR2 is SYGVKD. The V end was cut by 6 bases, the J end by 1 base, with 18 bases between. This chain's CDR3 is CAIRDVDRNLNYGYTF. The CDR3 DNA sequence: TGTGCCATCAGGGACGTCGACAGGAACCTTAACTATGGCTACACCTTC.

J is TRBJ1-2 and V is TRBV7-9; D ambiguous. The V and J ends lost 6 bases and 1 base respectively, with 15 bases between them. The CDR3 is made up of 15 amino acids. Germline V CDR1 and CDR2: SEHNR, FQNEAQ (reference sequence). The CDR3 reads CASSSTIDRNYGYTF. DNA for the CDR3: TGTGCCAGCAGTTCGACGATAGACCGTAACTATGGCTACACCTTC.

This rearrangement joins TRBV14 to TRBJ1-3; D gene unclear. Trimming removed 4 bases at V and 6 bases at J, with 13 bases between. This CDR3 has 14 amino acids. The germline V gene encodes CDR1 SGHDN and CDR2 FVKESK. The CDR3 here is CASSLFPSENTIYF. The CDR3 DNA reads as TGTGCCAGCAGCCTATTCCCCTCCGAAAACACCATATATTTT. Full variable domain (outside the CDR3, taken from reference TRBV14 and TRBJ1-3): EAGVTQFPSHSVIEKGQTVTLRCDPISGHDNLYWYRRVMGKEIKFLLHFVKESKQDESGMPNNRFLAERTGGTYSTLKVQPAELEDSGVYFCASSLFPSENTIYFGEGSWLTVV.

The chain employs TRBV10-1 and TRBJ1-1; TRBD1 matches at 7 bases. CDR1 and CDR2 (germline): WNHNN, SYGVQD (reference sequence). The CDR3 loop spans 15 amino acids. The trim removed 0 bases at V and 4 bases at J, leaving 5 bases unmatched. This CDR3 reads CASSESGRGITEAFF. The DNA of the CDR3 is TGCGCCAGCAGTGAGTCGGGCAGGGGGATCACTGAAGCTTTCTTT.

The CDR3 DNA is TGTGCCAGCAGCTCGGGGGGCGGTCGATCCTACGAGCAGTACTTC. This codes for CASSSGGGRSYEQYF. This chain uses TRBV9 with TRBJ2-7, with TRBD2 as a possible D gene (7 bases). CDR1 SGDLS and CDR2 YYNGEE come from the germline V gene. CDR3 size: 15 residues. V was clipped by 4 bases and J by 1 base, with 15 bases between them.

The V gene is TRBV2, the J gene TRBJ1-4, with 9 bases matching TRBD1. The CDR3 length is 17 residues. The V gene end was trimmed by 3 bases and the J gene end by 4 bases; junction bases not matched to a gene: 9. Germline V gene lookup returns CDR1 SNHLY and CDR2 FYNNEI. CDR3 loop: CASSETQGAGYNEKLFF. As DNA, the CDR3 is TGTGCCAGCAGTGAGACACAGGGGGCCGGTTATAATGAAAAACTGTTTTTT. The entire variable domain, with the rest obtained from reference TRBV2 and TRBJ1-4, is as follows: EPEVTQTPSHQVTQMGQEVILRCVPISNHLYFYWYRQILGQKVEFLVSFYNNEISEKSEIFDDQFSVERPDGSNFTLKIRSTKLEDSAMYFCASSETQGAGYNEKLFFGSGTQLSVL.

The V call is TRBV19, the J call TRBJ1-4, with TRBD1 matching 7 bases. Germline V gene lookup returns CDR1 LNHDA and CDR2 SQIVND (reference sequence). V lost 5 bases and J lost 6; bases outside the gene matches: 9. The CDR3 loop spans 15 amino acids. CDR3 residues: CASSPQQGPYEKLFF. DNA for the CDR3: TGTGCCAGTAGTCCACAACAGGGGCCCTATGAAAAACTGTTTTTT.

This clone occurred a few times. V is TRBV14 and J is TRBJ2-7, with TRBD2 matching 9 bases. CDR1 and CDR2 from the germline V gene are SGHDN and FVKESK. V lost 2 bases, J lost 5 bases, and 16 bases stayed unmatched. There are 18 residues in the CDR3. CDR3 protein: CASSQIRLAEIPNDEQYF. CDR3 nucleotide sequence: TGTGCCAGCAGCCAAATAAGACTAGCGGAGATCCCCAATGACGAGCAGTACTTC.

The chain carries TRBV4-3 and TRBJ2-1, with TRBD2 identical over 13 bases. This CDR3 is 17 amino acids long. Germline trimming cut 4 bases from V and 2 bases from J; bases unmatched to any gene: 5. Germline V gives CDR1 LGHNA, CDR2 YSLEER. The CDR3 DNA is TGCGCCAGCAGCCCCGGGACTAGCGGGATTCCCTACAATGAGCAGTTCTTC. This translates into CASSPGTSGIPYNEQFF.

The chain combines TRBV11-2 with TRBJ2-1; 7 positions match TRBD1. Germline V gene sequence: CDR1 SGHAT, CDR2 FQNNGV. V trimming: 4 bases; J trimming: 3 bases; junction bases outside the gene matches: 3. This CDR3 is built from 14 residues. CDR3 sequence (DNA): TGTGCCAGCAGCTCCAGGACAGGCTACAATGAGCAGTTCTTC. Translation gives CASSSRTGYNEQFF.

A remark on this clone: Other DNA sequences from this sample encode an identical CDR3 as well. The chain couples TRBV6-5 to TRBJ2-1, with TRBD1 identical over 8 bases. The junction had 3 bases not matched to a gene; V was cut back by 3 bases and J by 2 bases. CDR3 length: 15 amino acids. Germline loops: CDR1 MNHEY, CDR2 SVGAGI. CDR3 nucleotides: TGTGCCAGCAGTTATTCACAGGGGGCCTACAATGAGCAGTTCTTC. It yields the protein CASSYSQGAYNEQFF.

The chain has TRBV7-9 and TRBJ2-1, with a possible D match to TRBD1 (5 bases). V was cut by 5 bases and J by 0 bases, with 11 bases left in between. CDR1 and CDR2 from the germline V gene are SEHNR and FQNEAQ (reference sequence). The CDR3 spans 15 residues. The CDR3 coding sequence is TGTGCCAGCAGCCCCGGACACATCTCCTACAATGAGCAGTTCTTC. Translation gives CASSPGHISYNEQFF.

The V call is TRBV27, the J call TRBJ2-1; maybe TRBD1 (6 bases). The length of the CDR3 is 17 residues. V lost 5 bases, J lost 0 bases, and 17 bases lay in between. CDR1 MNHEY and CDR2 SMNVEV come from the germline V gene (reference sequence). CDR3 in amino acids: CASSLITQGSSYNEQFF. The CDR3 bases are TGTGCCAGCAGTCTAATAACACAGGGAAGCTCCTACAATGAGCAGTTCTTC.

This chain links TRBV27 with TRBJ2-7; no firm D call. V gave up 4 bases and J gave up 3 bases, with 16 bases separating them. The CDR3 extends over 15 amino acids. CDR1 and CDR2 (germline): MNHEY, SMNVEV (reference sequence). The CDR3 DNA follows: TGTGCCAGCAGTTCGGCACAGACCTCGGACTACGAGCAGTACTTC. Amino acids: CASSSAQTSDYEQYF.